These T cell receptor beta chains were read from a single sample in a study of T cell responses to AZD1222 COVID-19 vaccine. Sequencing used immunoSEQ multiplex PCR; TCRdb keeps in-frame clones, though not all of them. The table has 75,000 to 80,000 clones, under 90% seen once. Sample: peripheral blood, taken 28 days after the second AZD1222 dose. These TCRs come from an adult who received the AZD1222 COVID-19 vaccine. CDR3s include the opening cysteine and the closing phenylalanine or tryptophan. The order of the fields is clone size, V gene, J gene, D gene, CDR3 protein, CDR3 DNA. A D gene is named only where the DNA matches it firmly. Size is stated for part of the rows, as once, few or many counts, or as a class when the clone is expanded.

.	TRBV9	TRBJ1-2	.	CASRPDPGPLRGYTF	TGTGCCAGCAGGCCAGACCCGGGACCTCTTCGTGGCTACACCTTC
.	TRBV6-5	TRBJ2-3	TRBD1	CASSRGTGGTDTQYF	TGTGCCAGCAGCCGAGGGACAGGGGGCACAGATACGCAGTATTTT
.	TRBV5-1	TRBJ2-5	.	CASSLRQAQETQYF	TGCGCCAGCAGCTTACGGCAGGCCCAAGAGACCCAGTACTTC
.	TRBV23-1	TRBJ2-7	.	CASSQSRRKEQYF	TGCGCCAGCAGTCAATCCCGACGGAAGGAGCAGTACTTC
.	TRBV7-2	TRBJ1-6	.	CASTWDGDNSPLHF	TGTGCCAGCACTTGGGACGGAGATAATTCACCCCTCCACTTT
.	TRBV6-5	TRBJ2-7	TRBD1	CASTRHGQGTYEQYF	TGTGCCAGCACCAGACACGGACAGGGGACCTACGAGCAGTACTTC
.	TRBV12-1	TRBJ2-3	.	CASSFLGDTQYF	TGTGCCAGCAGCTTTCTCGGGGATACGCAGTATTTT
.	TRBV30	TRBJ2-3	.	CAWRKFVTDTQYF	TGTGCCTGGAGAAAGTTCGTCACAGATACGCAGTATTTT
.	TRBV3-1/TRBV3-2	TRBJ1-5	TRBD1	CASSQGQGARGQPQHF	TGTGCCAGCAGCCAAGGCCAGGGGGCGCGGGGTCAGCCCCAGCATTTT
.	TRBV2	TRBJ1-2	.	CAGGGLRGYTF	TGTGCCGGAGGCGGGTTGAGGGGCTACACCTTC
.	TRBV18	TRBJ1-1	.	CASSPVISTEAFF	TGTGCCAGCTCACCAGTGATAAGTACTGAAGCTTTCTTT
.	TRBV2	TRBJ2-7	.	CASSERGYEQYF	TGTGCCAGCAGTGAAAGGGGGTACGAGCAGTACTTC
.	TRBV21-1	TRBJ1-1	.	CASKEDRGMNTEAFF	TGTGCCAGCAAGGAAGACAGGGGAATGAACACTGAAGCTTTCTTT
.	TRBV5-1	TRBJ2-7	TRBD1	CASSLHPGQSYEQYF	TGCGCCAGCAGCTTACATCCGGGACAGTCCTACGAGCAGTACTTC
.	TRBV30	TRBJ2-7	.	CAWSSLGHEQYF	TGTGCCTGGAGTAGTCTCGGGCACGAGCAGTACTTC
once	TRBV5-6	TRBJ1-4	.	CASSLVGRTNEKLFF	TGTGCCAGCAGCTTGGTGGGGCGAACTAATGAAAAACTGTTTTTT
.	TRBV14	TRBJ2-3	TRBD2	CASSQDWRGDTDTQYF	TGTGCCAGCAGCCAAGATTGGCGGGGGGACACAGATACGCAGTATTTT
.	TRBV19	TRBJ1-2	TRBD1	CASSIGLTGNYGYTF	TGTGCCAGTAGTATCGGCCTGACAGGGAACTATGGCTACACCTTC
.	TRBV6-6	TRBJ1-2	.	CASKAGPSGGYTF	TGTGCCAGCAAAGCCGGGCCCTCGGGGGGCTACACCTTC
once	TRBV28	TRBJ2-1	TRBD1	CASSYDRGQAARLGNEQFF	TGTGCCAGCAGTTATGACAGGGGGCAGGCGGCTAGATTGGGCAATGAGCAGTTCTTC
once	TRBV7-2	TRBJ1-4	.	CASSAQNPGLLREKLFF	TGTGCCAGCAGCGCCCAGAACCCAGGCCTCTTAAGGGAAAAACTGTTTTTT
.	TRBV7-9	TRBJ2-5	TRBD2	CASSSPSSGGLQETQYF	TGTGCCAGCAGCTCACCCTCCAGCGGGGGGCTACAAGAGACCCAGTACTTC
.	TRBV19	TRBJ1-3	.	CASIRSAGFGNTIYF	TGTGCCAGTATAAGGTCAGCTGGCTTTGGAAACACCATATATTTT
.	TRBV30	TRBJ1-2	.	CAWRETNYGYTF	TGTGCCTGGAGGGAGACTAACTATGGCTACACCTTC
.	TRBV7-8	TRBJ1-5	TRBD1	CASRGTVNQPQHF	TGTGCCAGCAGGGGGACAGTCAATCAGCCCCAGCATTTT
.	TRBV5-1	TRBJ2-5	.	CASSLAGGLQETQYF	TGCGCCAGCAGCTTGGCCGGGGGGCTACAAGAGACCCAGTACTTC
few	TRBV18	TRBJ1-2	.	CASSPGLTVYGYTF	TGTGCCAGCTCACCAGGGCTGACGGTCTATGGCTACACCTTC
.	TRBV7-3	TRBJ1-3	.	CASSLGAGNTIYF	TGTGCCAGCAGCTTAGGAGCTGGAAACACCATATATTTT
.	TRBV6-5	TRBJ1-6	TRBD1	CASRLDRGDSPLHF	TGTGCCAGCAGATTGGACAGGGGAGACTCACCCCTCCACTTT
.	TRBV5-4	TRBJ1-2	.	CASSSTGNYGYTF	TGTGCCAGCAGCTCTACAGGGAACTATGGCTACACCTTC
.	TRBV19	TRBJ2-6	.	CASSFPTATGANVLTF	TGTGCCAGTAGTTTCCCGACTGCGACTGGGGCCAACGTCCTGACTTTC
once	TRBV3-1/TRBV3-2	TRBJ2-7	.	CASSLSRWGRAYEQYF	TGTGCCAGCAGCCTCTCGCGGTGGGGTCGGGCCTACGAGCAGTACTTC
.	TRBV15	TRBJ1-3	.	CATSRDWGTGNTIYF	TGTGCCACCAGCAGAGACTGGGGTACGGGAAACACCATATATTTT
.	TRBV4-2	TRBJ1-2	.	CASSQERGIYGYTF	TGTGCCAGCAGCCAAGAAAGGGGAATATATGGCTACACCTTC
.	TRBV30	TRBJ1-5	.	CAWSVRDFQPQHF	TGTGCCTGGAGTGTTAGGGATTTTCAGCCCCAGCATTTT
few	TRBV4-3	TRBJ2-7	.	CASSRNRQGSYEQYF	TGCGCCAGCAGCCGAAATCGGCAGGGCTCCTACGAGCAGTACTTC
.	TRBV18	TRBJ1-1	TRBD1	CASSPPGTGGLDTEAFF	TGTGCCAGCTCACCTCCAGGGACAGGGGGCTTGGACACTGAAGCTTTCTTT
.	TRBV7-9	TRBJ2-3	TRBD2	CASSPRARGDTDTQYF	TGTGCCAGCAGCCCCCGGGCGCGGGGGGACACAGATACGCAGTATTTT
.	TRBV5-1	TRBJ1-1	.	CASSLATLNTEAFF	TGCGCCAGCAGCTTGGCAACACTGAACACTGAAGCTTTCTTT
few	TRBV19	TRBJ2-2	.	CASSTGRHTGELFF	TGTGCCAGTAGTACGGGACGGCACACCGGGGAGCTGTTTTTT
.	TRBV9	TRBJ2-5	TRBD2	CASSVGTSGGGQETQYF	TGTGCCAGCAGCGTAGGGACTAGCGGGGGGGGACAAGAGACCCAGTACTTC
once	TRBV19	TRBJ1-2	.	CASSLTTGTNYGYTF	TGTGCCAGTAGTCTAACGACGGGGACTAACTATGGCTACACCTTC
.	TRBV5-1	TRBJ2-5	TRBD2	CASSSPASGGRPRRETQYF	TGCGCCAGCAGCTCCCCGGCTAGCGGGGGGCGGCCAAGGAGGGAGACCCAGTACTTC
.	TRBV4-1	TRBJ1-5	.	CASSQEELNQPQHF	TGCGCCAGCAGCCAAGAGGAGCTGAATCAGCCCCAGCATTTT
.	TRBV5-4	TRBJ2-7	.	CASSSPGPNSYEQYF	TGTGCCAGCAGCTCACCGGGACCCAACTCCTACGAGCAGTACTTC
once	TRBV7-9	TRBJ1-1	TRBD1	CASTRQGGETEAFF	TGTGCCAGCACCCGACAGGGAGGCGAGACTGAAGCTTTCTTT
.	TRBV7-3	TRBJ1-2	TRBD1	CASSPGQNYGYTF	TGTGCCAGCAGCCCGGGACAGAACTATGGCTACACCTTC
.	TRBV28	TRBJ2-3	.	CASSLGRGPDTQYF	TGTGCCAGCAGTTTGGGCAGGGGCCCAGATACGCAGTATTTT
.	TRBV4-1	TRBJ1-4	.	CASSQDLGGKLFF	TGCGCCAGCAGCCAAGATCTGGGGGGAAAACTGTTTTTT
.	TRBV28	TRBJ1-6	.	CASCIGGGLNSPLHF	TGTGCCAGCTGTATAGGGGGGGGGCTAAATTCACCCCTCCACTTT
.	TRBV2	TRBJ1-5	TRBD1	CASKLGQGNQPQHF	TGTGCCAGCAAATTGGGACAGGGCAATCAGCCCCAGCATTTT
.	TRBV5-1	TRBJ1-2	.	CASSGDGGASYGYTF	TGCGCCAGCAGTGGTGATGGGGGGGCTTCCTATGGCTACACCTTC
.	TRBV6-5	TRBJ2-7	.	CASSKTGNEQYF	TGTGCCAGCAGTAAGACCGGCAACGAGCAGTACTTC
.	TRBV5-5	TRBJ1-3	.	CASSLARGSGNTIYF	TGTGCCAGCAGCTTGGCCAGGGGCTCTGGAAACACCATATATTTT
.	TRBV7-6	TRBJ1-1	.	CASSLNRLMNTEAFF	TGTGCCAGCAGCTTAAATCGATTAATGAACACTGAAGCTTTCTTT
.	TRBV10-3	TRBJ2-3	TRBD1	CAISRRDGRKQGAADTQYF	TGTGCCATCAGCCGACGAGACGGACGAAAACAGGGGGCGGCAGATACGCAGTATTTT
.	TRBV7-9	TRBJ1-1	.	CASSLGGGTEAFF	TGTGCCAGCAGCTTAGGGGGCGGCACTGAAGCTTTCTTT
.	TRBV30	TRBJ1-1	TRBD1	CAWRKTGGRGAFF	TGTGCCTGGAGGAAGACAGGGGGCCGAGGAGCTTTCTTT
.	TRBV5-1	TRBJ1-5	.	CASSLAGLNQPQHF	TGCGCCAGCAGCTTGGCAGGGTTAAATCAGCCCCAGCATTTT
.	TRBV28	TRBJ1-2	.	CASSLENFSGRAGYTF	TGTGCCAGCAGTTTGGAGAATTTCTCGGGCCGAGCAGGCTACACCTTC